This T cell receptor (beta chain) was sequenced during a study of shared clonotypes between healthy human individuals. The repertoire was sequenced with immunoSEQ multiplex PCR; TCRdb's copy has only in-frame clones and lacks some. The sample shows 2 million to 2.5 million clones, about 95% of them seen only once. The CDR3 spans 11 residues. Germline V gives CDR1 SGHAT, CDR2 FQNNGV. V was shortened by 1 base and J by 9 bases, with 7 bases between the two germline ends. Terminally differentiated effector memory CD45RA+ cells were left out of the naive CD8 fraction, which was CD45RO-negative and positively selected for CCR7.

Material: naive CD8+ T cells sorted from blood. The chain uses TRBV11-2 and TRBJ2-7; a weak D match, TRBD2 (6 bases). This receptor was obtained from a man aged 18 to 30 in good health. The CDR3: CASSLGGAQYF. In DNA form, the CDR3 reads TGTGCCAGCAGCTTAGGCGGGGCGCAGTACTTC.